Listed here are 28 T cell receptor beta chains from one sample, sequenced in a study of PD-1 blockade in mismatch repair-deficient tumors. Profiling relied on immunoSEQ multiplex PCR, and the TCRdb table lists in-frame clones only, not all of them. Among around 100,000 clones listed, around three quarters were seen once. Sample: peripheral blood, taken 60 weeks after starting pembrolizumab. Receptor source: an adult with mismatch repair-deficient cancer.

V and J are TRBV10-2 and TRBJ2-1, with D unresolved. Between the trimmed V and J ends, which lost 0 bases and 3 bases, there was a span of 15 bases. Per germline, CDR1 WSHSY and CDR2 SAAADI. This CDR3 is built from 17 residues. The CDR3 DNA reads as TGCGCCAGCAGTGAGTCGATCCAGGCCACCAACTACAATGAGCAGTTCTTC. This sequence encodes CASSESIQATNYNEQFF.

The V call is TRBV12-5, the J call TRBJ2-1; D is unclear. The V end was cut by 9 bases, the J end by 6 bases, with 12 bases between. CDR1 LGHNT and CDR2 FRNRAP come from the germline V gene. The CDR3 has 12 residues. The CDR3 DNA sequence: TGTGCTAGCTCGCCCTGGGCCAATGAGCAGTTCTTC. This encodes CASSPWANEQFF. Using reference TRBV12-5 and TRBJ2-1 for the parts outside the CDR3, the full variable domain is DARVTQTPRHKVTEMGQEVTMRCQPILGHNTVFWYRQTMMQGLELLAYFRNRAPLDDSGMPKDRFSAEMPDATLATLKIQPSEPRDSAVYFCASSPWANEQFFGPGTRLTVL.

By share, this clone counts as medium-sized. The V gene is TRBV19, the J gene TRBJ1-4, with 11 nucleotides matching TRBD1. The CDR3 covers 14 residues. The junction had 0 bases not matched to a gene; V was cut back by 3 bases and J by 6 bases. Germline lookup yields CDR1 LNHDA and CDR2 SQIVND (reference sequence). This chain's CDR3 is CASSMGQGDEKLFF. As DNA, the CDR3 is TGTGCCAGTAGTATGGGACAGGGGGATGAAAAACTGTTTTTT.

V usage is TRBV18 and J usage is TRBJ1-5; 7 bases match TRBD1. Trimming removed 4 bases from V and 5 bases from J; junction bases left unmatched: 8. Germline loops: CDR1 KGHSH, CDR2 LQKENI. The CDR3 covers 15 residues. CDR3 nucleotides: TGTGCCAGCTCACGACGACAGGGAACCCATCAGCCCCAGCATTTT. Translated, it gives CASSRRQGTHQPQHF. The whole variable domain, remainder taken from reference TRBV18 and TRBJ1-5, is NAGVMQNPRHLVRRRGQEARLRCSPMKGHSHVYWYRQLPEEGLKFMVYLQKENIIDESGMPKERFSAEFPKEGPSILRIQQVVRGDSAAYFCASSRRQGTHQPQHFGDGTRLSIL.

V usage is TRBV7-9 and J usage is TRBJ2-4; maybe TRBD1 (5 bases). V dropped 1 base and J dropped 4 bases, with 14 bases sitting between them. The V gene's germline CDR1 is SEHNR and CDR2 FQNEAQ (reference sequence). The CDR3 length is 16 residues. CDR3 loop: CASSLVVGSGKNIQYF. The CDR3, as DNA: TGTGCCAGCAGCTTAGTCGTCGGCTCAGGGAAAAACATTCAGTACTTC.

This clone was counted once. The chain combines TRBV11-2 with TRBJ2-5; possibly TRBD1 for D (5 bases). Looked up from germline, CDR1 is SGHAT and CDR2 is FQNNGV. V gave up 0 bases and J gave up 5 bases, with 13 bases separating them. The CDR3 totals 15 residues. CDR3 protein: CASSLEFSGLETQYF. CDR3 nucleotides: TGTGCCAGCAGCTTAGAATTTTCAGGGTTGGAGACCCAGTACTTC. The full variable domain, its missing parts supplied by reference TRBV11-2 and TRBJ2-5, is EAGVAQSPRYKIIEKRQSVAFWCNPISGHATLYWYQQILGQGPKLLIQFQNNGVVDDSQLPKDRFSAERLKGVDSTLKIQPAKLEDSAVYLCASSLEFSGLETQYFGPGTRLLVL.

Here the CDR3 reads CASSPWTSGSSYNEQFF. The CDR3 DNA follows: TGCGCCAGCAGCCCATGGACTAGCGGGAGCTCCTACAATGAGCAGTTCTTC. The chain recombines TRBV5-1 with TRBJ2-1; TRBD2 matches 13 bases. The J segment lost 0 bases and the V segment lost 4 bases, leaving 4 bases of the junction unmatched. The CDR3 runs to 17 residues. Germline V gene data show CDR1 as SGHRS and CDR2 as YFSETQ. The full variable domain, rest sourced from reference TRBV5-1 and TRBJ2-1, is KAGVTQTPRYLIKTRGQQVTLSCSPISGHRSVSWYQQTPGQGLQFLFEYFSETQRNKGNFPGRFSGRQFSNSRSEMNVSTLELGDSALYLCASSPWTSGSSYNEQFFGPGTRLTVL.

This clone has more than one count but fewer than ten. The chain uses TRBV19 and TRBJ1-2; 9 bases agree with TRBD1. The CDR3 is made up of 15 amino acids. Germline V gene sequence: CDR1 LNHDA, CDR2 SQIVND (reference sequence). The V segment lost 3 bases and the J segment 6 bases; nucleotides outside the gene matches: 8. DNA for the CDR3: TGTGCCAGTAGTATTTTCCACGGGACAGGGCATGGCTACACCTTC. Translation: CASSIFHGTGHGYTF.

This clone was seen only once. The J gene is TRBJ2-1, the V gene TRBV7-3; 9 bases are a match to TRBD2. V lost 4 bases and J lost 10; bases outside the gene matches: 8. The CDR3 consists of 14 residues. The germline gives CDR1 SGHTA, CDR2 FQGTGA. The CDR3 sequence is CASSSGGLAGEQFF. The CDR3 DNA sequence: TGTGCCAGCAGCTCGGGGGGGCTAGCGGGAGAGCAGTTCTTC.

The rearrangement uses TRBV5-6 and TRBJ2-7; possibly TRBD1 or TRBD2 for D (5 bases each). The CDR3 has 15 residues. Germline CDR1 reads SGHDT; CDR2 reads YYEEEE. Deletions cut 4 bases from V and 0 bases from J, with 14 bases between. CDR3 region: CASSRDPGSSYEQYF. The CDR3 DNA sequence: TGTGCCAGCAGCCGAGATCCAGGGAGCTCCTACGAGCAGTACTTC.

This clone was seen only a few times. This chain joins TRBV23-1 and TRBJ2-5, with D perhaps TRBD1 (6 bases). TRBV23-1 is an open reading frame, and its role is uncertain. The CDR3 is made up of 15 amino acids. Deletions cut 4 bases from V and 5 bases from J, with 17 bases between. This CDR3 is CASSLPGHTEETQYF. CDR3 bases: TGCGCCAGCAGTCTTCCGGGACACACGGAGGAGACCCAGTACTTC.

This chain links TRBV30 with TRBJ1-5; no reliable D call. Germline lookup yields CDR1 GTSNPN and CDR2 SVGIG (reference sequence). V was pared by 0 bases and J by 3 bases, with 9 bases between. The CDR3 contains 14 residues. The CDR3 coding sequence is TGTGCCTGGAGTGTACACGGTTCCAATCAGCCCCAGCATTTT. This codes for CAWSVHGSNQPQHF.

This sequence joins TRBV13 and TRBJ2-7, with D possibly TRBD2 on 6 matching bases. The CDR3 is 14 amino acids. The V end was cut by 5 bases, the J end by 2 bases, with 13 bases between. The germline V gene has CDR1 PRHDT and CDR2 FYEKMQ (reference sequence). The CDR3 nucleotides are TGTGCCAGCAGCACGGGACTTGTCCCCTACGAGCAGTACTTC. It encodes CASSTGLVPYEQYF.

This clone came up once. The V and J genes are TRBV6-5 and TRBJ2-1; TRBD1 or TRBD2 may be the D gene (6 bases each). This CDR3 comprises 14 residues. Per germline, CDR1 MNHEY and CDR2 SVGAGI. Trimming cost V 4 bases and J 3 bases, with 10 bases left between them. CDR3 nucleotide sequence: TGTGCCAGCAGTTCGCGGGACAACTACAATGAGCAGTTCTTC. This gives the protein CASSSRDNYNEQFF.

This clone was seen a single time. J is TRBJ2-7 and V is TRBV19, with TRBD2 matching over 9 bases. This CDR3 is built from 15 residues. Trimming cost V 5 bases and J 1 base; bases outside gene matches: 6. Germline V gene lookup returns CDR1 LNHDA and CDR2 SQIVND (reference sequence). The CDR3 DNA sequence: TGTGCCAGTAGTGTTAGCGGGAGCCCGTCCTACGAGCAGTACTTC. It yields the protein CASSVSGSPSYEQYF.

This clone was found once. In DNA form, the CDR3 reads TGTGCCAGCAGCGCTACAGGGCGTCTCGAAGCTTTCTTT. Its protein is CASSATGRLEAFF. The chain employs TRBV7-2 and TRBJ1-1; weak D call: TRBD1 (6 bases). Germline CDR1 is SGHTA and CDR2 is FQGNSA. Trimming shortened V by 5 bases and J by 8 bases, and 15 bases separated the two germline ends. The CDR3 is made up of 13 amino acids. Drawing the rest from reference TRBV7-2 and TRBJ1-1, the complete variable domain is GAGVSQSPSNKVTEKGKDVELRCDPISGHTALYWYRQSLGQGLEFLIYFQGNSAPDKSGLPSDRFSAERTGGSVSTLTIQRTQQEDSAVYLCASSATGRLEAFFGQGTRLTVV.

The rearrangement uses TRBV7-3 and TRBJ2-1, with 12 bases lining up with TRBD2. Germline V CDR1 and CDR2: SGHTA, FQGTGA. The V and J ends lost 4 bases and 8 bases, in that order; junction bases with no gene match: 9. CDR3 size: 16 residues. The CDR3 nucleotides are TGTGCCAGCAGCTCCGCGACTAGCGGGAGAGTCGATGAGCAGTTCTTC. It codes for CASSSATSGRVDEQFF.

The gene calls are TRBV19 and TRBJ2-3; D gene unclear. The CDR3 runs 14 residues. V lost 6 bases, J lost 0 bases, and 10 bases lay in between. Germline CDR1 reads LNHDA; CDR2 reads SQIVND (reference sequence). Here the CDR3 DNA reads TGTGCCAGTAGCATGCATACTAGCACAGATACGCAGTATTTT. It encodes CASSMHTSTDTQYF.

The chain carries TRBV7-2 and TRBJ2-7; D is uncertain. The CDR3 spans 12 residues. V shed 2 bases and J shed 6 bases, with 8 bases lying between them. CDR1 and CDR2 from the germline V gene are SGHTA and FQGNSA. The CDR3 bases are TGTGCCAGCAGCTTAAGGGCGCTCGAGCAGTACTTC. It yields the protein CASSLRALEQYF.

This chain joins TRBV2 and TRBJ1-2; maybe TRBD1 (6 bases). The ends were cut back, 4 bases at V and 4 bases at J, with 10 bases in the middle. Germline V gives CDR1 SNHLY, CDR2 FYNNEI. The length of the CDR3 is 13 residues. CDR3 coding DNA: TGTGCCAGCAGTGGAGGCAGGGGCTATGGCTACACCTTC. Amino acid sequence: CASSGGRGYGYTF.

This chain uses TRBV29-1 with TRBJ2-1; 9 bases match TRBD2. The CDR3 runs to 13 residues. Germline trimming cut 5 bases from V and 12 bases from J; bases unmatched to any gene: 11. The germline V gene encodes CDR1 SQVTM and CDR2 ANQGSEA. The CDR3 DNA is TGCAGCGTTCTTAGCGGGAGTAATAGAGGGCAGTTCTTC. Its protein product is CSVLSGSNRGQFF.

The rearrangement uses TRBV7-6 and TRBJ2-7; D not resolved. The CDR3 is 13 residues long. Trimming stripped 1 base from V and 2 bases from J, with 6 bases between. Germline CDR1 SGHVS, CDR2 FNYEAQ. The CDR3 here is CASSLGEAYEQYF. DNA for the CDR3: TGTGCCAGCAGCTTAGGAGAGGCCTACGAGCAGTACTTC.

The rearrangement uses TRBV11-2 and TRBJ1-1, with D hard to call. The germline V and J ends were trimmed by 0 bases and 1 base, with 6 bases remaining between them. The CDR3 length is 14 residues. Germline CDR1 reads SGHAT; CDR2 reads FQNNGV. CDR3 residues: CASSLEGRNTEAFF. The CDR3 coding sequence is TGTGCCAGCAGCTTAGAAGGGAGGAACACTGAAGCTTTCTTT.

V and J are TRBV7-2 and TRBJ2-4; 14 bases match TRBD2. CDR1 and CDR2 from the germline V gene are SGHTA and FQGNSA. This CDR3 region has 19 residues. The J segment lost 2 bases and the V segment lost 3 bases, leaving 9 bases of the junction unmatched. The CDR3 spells CASSLSGTSGSGSKNIQYF. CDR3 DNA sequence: TGTGCCAGCAGCTTGTCCGGGACTAGCGGGAGTGGCTCCAAAAACATTCAGTACTTC.

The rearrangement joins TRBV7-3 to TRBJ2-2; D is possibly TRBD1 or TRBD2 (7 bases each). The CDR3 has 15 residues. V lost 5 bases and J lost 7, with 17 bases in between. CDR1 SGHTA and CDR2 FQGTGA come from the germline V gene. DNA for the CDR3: TGTGCCAGCAGCCCAATGGGACAGCGGGGCGGGGAGCTGTTTTTT. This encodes CASSPMGQRGGELFF.

CDR3 DNA: TGTGCCAGCAGCATGCGGGGACAGGTTGATACCAATGAGCAGTTCTTC. Translated, it gives CASSMRGQVDTNEQFF. The chain couples TRBV9 to TRBJ2-1; 8 nucleotides align to TRBD1. J was trimmed by 6 bases and V by 4 bases; bases with no gene match: 12. CDR1 SGDLS and CDR2 YYNGEE come from the germline V gene. The CDR3 is 16 amino acids.

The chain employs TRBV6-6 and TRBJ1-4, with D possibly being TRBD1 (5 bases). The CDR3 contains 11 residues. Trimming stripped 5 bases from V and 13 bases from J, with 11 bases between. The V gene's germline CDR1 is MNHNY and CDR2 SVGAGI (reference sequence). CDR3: CASSTSGTLFF. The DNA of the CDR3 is TGTGCCAGCAGTACCTCCGGGACACTGTTTTTT.

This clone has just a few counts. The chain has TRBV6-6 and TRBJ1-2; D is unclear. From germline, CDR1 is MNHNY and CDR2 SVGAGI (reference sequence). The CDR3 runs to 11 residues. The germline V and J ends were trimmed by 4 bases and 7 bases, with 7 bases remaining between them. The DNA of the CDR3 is TGTGCCAGCAGTTGGGGTCCTGGCTACACCTTC. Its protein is CASSWGPGYTF.